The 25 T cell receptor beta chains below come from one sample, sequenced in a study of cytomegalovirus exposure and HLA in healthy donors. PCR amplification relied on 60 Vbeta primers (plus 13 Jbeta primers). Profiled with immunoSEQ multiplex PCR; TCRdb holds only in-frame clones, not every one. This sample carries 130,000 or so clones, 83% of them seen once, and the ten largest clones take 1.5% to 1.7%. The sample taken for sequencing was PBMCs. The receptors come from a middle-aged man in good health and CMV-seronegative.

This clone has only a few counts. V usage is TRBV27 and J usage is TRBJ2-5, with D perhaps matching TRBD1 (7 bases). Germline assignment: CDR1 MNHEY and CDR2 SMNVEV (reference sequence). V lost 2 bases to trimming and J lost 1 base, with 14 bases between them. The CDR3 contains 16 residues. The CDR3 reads CASSLTTGEVQETQYF. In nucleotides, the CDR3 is TGTGCCAGCAGTTTAACCACAGGGGAGGTCCAAGAGACCCAGTACTTC.

The CDR3 loop reads CASSLGLITDTQYF. The CDR3 nucleotides are TGTGCCAGCAGCTTGGGACTCATCACAGATACGCAGTATTTT. The rearrangement links TRBV5-6 to TRBJ2-3; D gene unclear. The V gene lost 0 bases and the J gene lost 2 bases, with 7 bases spanning the gap. Looked up from germline, CDR1 is SGHDT and CDR2 is YYEEEE. The CDR3 has 14 amino acids.

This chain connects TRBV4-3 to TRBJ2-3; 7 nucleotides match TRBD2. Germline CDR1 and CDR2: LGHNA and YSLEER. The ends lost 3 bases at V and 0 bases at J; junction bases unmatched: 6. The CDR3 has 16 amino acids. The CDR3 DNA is TGCGCCAGCAGCCAGGATAGCGGGTCTAGCACAGATACGCAGTATTTT. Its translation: CASSQDSGSSTDTQYF.

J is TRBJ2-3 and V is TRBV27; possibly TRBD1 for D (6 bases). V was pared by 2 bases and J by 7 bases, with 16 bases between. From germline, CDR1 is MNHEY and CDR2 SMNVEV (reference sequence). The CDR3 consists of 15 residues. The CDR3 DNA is TGTGCCAGCAGTTTAGCCTTCAACAGGGTGTATACGCAGTATTTT. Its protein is CASSLAFNRVYTQYF.

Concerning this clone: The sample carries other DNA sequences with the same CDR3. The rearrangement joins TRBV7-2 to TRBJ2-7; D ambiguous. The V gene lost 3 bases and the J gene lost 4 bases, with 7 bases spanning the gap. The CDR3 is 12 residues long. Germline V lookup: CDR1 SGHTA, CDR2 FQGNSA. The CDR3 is CASSLNGYEQYF. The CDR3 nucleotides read TGTGCCAGCAGCTTGAACGGGTACGAGCAGTACTTC. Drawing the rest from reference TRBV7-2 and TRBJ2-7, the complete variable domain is GAGVSQSPSNKVTEKGKDVELRCDPISGHTALYWYRQSLGQGLEFLIYFQGNSAPDKSGLPSDRFSAERTGGSVSTLTIQRTQQEDSAVYLCASSLNGYEQYFGPGTRLTVT.

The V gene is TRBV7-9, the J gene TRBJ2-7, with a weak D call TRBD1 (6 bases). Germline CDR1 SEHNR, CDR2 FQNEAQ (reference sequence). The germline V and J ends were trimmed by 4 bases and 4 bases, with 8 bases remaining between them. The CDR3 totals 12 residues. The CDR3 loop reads CASSSDRYEQYF. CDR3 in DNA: TGTGCCAGCAGCTCGGACAGATACGAGCAGTACTTC. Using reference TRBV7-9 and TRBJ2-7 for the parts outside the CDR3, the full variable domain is DTGVSQNPRHKITKRGQNVTFRCDPISEHNRLYWYRQTLGQGPEFLTYFQNEAQLEKSRLLSDRFSAERPKGSFSTLEIQRTEQGDSAMYLCASSSDRYEQYFGPGTRLTVT.

This CDR3 reads CASSLSGDNEQFF. In nucleotides, the CDR3 is TGTGCCAGCAGTTTATCGGGAGACAATGAGCAGTTCTTC. The rearrangement uses TRBV27 and TRBJ2-1, with D possibly being TRBD2 (5 bases). The V gene lost 0 bases and the J gene lost 5 bases, with 5 bases spanning the gap. This CDR3 has 13 amino acids. In germline, CDR1 is MNHEY, CDR2 SMNVEV (reference sequence).

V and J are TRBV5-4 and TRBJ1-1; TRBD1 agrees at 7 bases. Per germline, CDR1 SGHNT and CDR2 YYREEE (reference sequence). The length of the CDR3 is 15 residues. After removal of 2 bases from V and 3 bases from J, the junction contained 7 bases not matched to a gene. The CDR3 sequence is CASSLGGAGDTEAFF. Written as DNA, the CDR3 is TGTGCCAGCAGCTTAGGGGGCGCAGGGGACACTGAAGCTTTCTTT.

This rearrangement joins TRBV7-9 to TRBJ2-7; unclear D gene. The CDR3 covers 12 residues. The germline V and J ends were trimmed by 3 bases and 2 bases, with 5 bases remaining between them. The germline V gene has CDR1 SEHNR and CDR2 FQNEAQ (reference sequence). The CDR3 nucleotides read TGTGCCAGCAGCTTCCAGGCCTACGAGCAGTACTTC. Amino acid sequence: CASSFQAYEQYF. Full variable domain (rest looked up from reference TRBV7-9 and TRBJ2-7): DTGVSQNPRHKITKRGQNVTFRCDPISEHNRLYWYRQTLGQGPEFLTYFQNEAQLEKSRLLSDRFSAERPKGSFSTLEIQRTEQGDSAMYLCASSFQAYEQYFGPGTRLTVT.

CDR3 residues: CASSLGGSPYNEQFF. DNA of the CDR3: TGCGCCAGCAGCTTGGGAGGGAGCCCCTACAATGAGCAGTTCTTC. The rearrangement links TRBV5-1 to TRBJ2-1; possibly TRBD2 for D (5 bases). Germline V gene data show CDR1 as SGHRS and CDR2 as YFSETQ. The ends were cut back, 0 bases at V and 2 bases at J, with 9 bases in the middle. The CDR3 runs to 15 residues.

CDR3 region: CASSLTVMNTEAFF. CDR3 nucleotides: TGCGCCAGCAGCTTGACAGTAATGAACACTGAAGCTTTCTTT. The chain recombines TRBV5-1 with TRBJ1-1; D not resolved. The germline CDR1 and CDR2 sequences are SGHRS and YFSETQ. CDR3 size: 14 residues. Deletions cut 1 base from V and 0 bases from J, with 7 bases between.

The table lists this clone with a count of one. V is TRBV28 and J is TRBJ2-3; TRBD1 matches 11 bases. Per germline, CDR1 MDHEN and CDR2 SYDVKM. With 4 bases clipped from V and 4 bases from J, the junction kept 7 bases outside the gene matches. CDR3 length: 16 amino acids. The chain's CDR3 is CASSSLPGQGADTQYF. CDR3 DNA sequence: TGTGCCAGCAGTTCCCTCCCGGGACAGGGGGCAGATACGCAGTATTTT.

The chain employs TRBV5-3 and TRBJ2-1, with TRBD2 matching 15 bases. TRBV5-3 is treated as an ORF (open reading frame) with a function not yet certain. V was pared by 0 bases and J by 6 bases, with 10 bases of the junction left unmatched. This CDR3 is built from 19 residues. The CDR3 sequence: CARSLAVRTSGGAINEQFF. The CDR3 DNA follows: TGTGCCAGAAGCTTGGCCGTTAGGACTAGCGGGGGGGCGATCAATGAGCAGTTCTTC.

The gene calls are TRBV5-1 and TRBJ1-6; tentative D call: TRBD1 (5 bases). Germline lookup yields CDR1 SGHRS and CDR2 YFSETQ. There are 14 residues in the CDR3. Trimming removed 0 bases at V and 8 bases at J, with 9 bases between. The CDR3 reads CASSLDGGDSPLHF. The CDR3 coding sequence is TGCGCCAGCAGCTTGGACGGGGGGGATTCACCCCTCCACTTT.

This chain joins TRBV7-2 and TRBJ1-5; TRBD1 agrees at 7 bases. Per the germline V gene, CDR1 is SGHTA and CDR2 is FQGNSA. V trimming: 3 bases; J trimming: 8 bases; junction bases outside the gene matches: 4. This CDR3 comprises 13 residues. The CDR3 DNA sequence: TGTGCCAGCAGCTTCGACAGGGTAGAGCCCCAGCATTTT. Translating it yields CASSFDRVEPQHF.

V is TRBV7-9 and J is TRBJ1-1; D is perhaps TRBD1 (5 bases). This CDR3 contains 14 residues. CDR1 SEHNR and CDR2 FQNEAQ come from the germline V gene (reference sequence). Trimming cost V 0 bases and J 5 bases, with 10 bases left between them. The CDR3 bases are TGTGCCAGCAGCTTAGCGTCGGGGGGTACTGAAGCTTTCTTT. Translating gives CASSLASGGTEAFF.

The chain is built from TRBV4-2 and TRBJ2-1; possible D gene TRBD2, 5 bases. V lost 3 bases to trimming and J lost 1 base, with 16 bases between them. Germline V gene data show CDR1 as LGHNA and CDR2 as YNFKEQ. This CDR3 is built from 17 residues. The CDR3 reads CASSQNKPGGSYNEQFF. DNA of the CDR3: TGTGCCAGCAGCCAGAACAAGCCAGGAGGATCCTACAATGAGCAGTTCTTC.

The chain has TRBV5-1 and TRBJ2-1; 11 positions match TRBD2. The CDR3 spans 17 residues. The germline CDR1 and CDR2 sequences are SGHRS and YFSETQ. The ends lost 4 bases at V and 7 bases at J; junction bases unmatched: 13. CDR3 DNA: TGCGCCAGCAGCGGGGTGATAGCGGGAGGGCCTAGGAATGAGCAGTTCTTC. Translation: CASSGVIAGGPRNEQFF.

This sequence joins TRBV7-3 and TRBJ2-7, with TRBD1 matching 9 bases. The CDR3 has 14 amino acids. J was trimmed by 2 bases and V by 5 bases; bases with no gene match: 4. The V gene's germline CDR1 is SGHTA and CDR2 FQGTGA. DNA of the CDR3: TGTGCCAGCAGCCCTGGACAGGGGCCCTACGAGCAGTACTTC. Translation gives CASSPGQGPYEQYF. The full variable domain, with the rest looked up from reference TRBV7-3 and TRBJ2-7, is GAGVSQTPSNKVTEKGKYVELRCDPISGHTALYWYRQSLGQGPEFLIYFQGTGAADDSGLPNDRFFAVRPEGSVSTLKIQRTERGDSAVYLCASSPGQGPYEQYFGPGTRLTVT.

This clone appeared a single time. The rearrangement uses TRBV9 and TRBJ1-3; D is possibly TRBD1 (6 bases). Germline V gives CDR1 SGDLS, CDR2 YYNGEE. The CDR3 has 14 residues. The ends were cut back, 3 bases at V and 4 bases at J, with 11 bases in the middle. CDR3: CASSAQDRGNTIYF. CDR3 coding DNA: TGTGCCAGCAGCGCCCAAGACAGGGGAAACACCATATATTTT.

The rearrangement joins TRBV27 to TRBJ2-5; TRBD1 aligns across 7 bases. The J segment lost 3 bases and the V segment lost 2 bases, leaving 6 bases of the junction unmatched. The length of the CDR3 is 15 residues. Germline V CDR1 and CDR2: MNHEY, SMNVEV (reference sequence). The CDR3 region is CASSLRGRGEETQYF. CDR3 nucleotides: TGTGCCAGCAGTTTAAGGGGGCGAGGGGAAGAGACCCAGTACTTC.

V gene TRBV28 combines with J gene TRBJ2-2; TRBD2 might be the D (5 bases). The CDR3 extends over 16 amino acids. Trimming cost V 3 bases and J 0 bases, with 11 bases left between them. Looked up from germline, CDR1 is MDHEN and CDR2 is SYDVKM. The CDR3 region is CASSFEGVANTGELFF. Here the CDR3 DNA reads TGTGCCAGCAGTTTTGAGGGAGTGGCGAACACCGGGGAGCTGTTTTTT.

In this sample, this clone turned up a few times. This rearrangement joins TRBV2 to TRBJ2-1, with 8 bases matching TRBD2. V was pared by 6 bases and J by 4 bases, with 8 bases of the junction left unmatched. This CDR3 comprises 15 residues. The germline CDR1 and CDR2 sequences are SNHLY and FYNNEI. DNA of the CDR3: TGTGCCAGCAGATTAGGGACTAGTTCATACAATGAGCAGTTCTTC. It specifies CASRLGTSSYNEQFF.

The CDR3, as DNA: TGTGCCATTACGGCCGGGACAGGGGGCTGGAGGATGGGTACAGATACGCAGTATTTT. As protein: CAITAGTGGWRMGTDTQYF. V and J are TRBV2 and TRBJ2-3; 12 bases match TRBD1. The germline V gene encodes CDR1 SNHLY and CDR2 FYNNEI. V gave up 10 bases and J gave up 3 bases; unmatched junction bases: 20. The CDR3 consists of 19 residues.

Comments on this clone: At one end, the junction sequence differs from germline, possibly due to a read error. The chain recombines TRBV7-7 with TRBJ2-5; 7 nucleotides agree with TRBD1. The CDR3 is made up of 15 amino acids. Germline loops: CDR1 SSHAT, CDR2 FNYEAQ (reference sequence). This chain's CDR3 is CASSLGAGGQETQYF. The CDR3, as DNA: TGTGCTAGCAGCTTAGGGGCAGGGGGACAAGAGACCCAGTACTTC.